This T cell receptor (beta chain) originates from a study of graft-versus-host responses after intestinal transplantation (dated by TCRdb to about 2021). About the investigation overall: Multivisceral, liver-intestinal, or isolated intestinal transplants were received by the recipients. A cohort of 24 intestinal transplant recipients, including one retransplant, was enrolled, and a few patients lacking pretransplant specimens were excluded. Every recipient was given anti-thymocyte globulin induction, followed by around three years of maintenance tacrolimus and steroids. After intestinal transplantation, graft-versus-host and host-versus-graft alloreactive T cell clones in the graft, circulation and bone marrow were tracked using bulk TCR-beta CDR3 sequencing. A peak of at least 4% donor T cells among recipient peripheral blood mononuclear cells was the definition used for donor T cell macrochimerism. Rather than going through the commercial service, samples from a few later patients were sequenced in-house on an Illumina MiSeq and processed with MiXCR. Alloreactive clones were identified by sequencing pre-transplant mixed lymphocyte reaction products and comparing these products with unstimulated pre-transplant donor and recipient T cells.

Read against the paper, the sample's time point label means: cells obtained before transplantation from donor or recipient. CD3+CD4+ and CD3+CD8+ populations were FACS-sorted from unstimulated pre-transplant donor and recipient cells taken from spleen or lymph nodes. Receptors were amplified or captured by the immunoSEQ multiplex PCR assay. For most patients, genomic DNA was isolated with the Qiagen DNeasy Blood and Tissue Kit and sent frozen to Adaptive Biotechnologies for TCR sequencing. For most patients, high-throughput TCR-beta CDR3 sequencing of genomic DNA was performed by Adaptive Biotechnologies. In the paper's pipeline: Adaptive's ImmunoSEQ software was the source of the TCR sequencing data for approximately 18 patients, while a few other patients were processed with MiXCR and VDJtools. CD4 versus CD8 sorting errors were corrected by removing sequences found in both subsets at a frequency ratio below 5:1. CDR3 nucleotide sequences shared by donor and recipient were removed because the origin of these sequences could not be assigned. At least 2-fold expansion over unstimulated cells and a minimum CFSE-low frequency of 0.002% (template counts) or 0.001% (read counts) were required for clones to be classified as alloreactive. Clones detected in sequenced pre-transplant spleen, lymph node, or MLR CFSE-low populations of the donor or recipient were defined as mappable. Cumulative frequency of alloreactive clones was calculated as a percentage of all sequences weighted by copy number. The immuneACCESS repertoire file appears here via TCRdb, limited to in-frame rearrangements. These files lack a portion of the clones; in checked studies, under half of the deficit traces to unresolved V genes, and the cause of the others is not known. That table is the source of V, J and clone size, and D and trimming were worked out from the DNA. The sample has tens of thousands of clones on record, more than 70% of them singletons. The ten top clones hold nearly 2.5% of the sample.

As to this clone: What this receptor recognizes is not known. No qualities accompany the bases; no much larger clone lies one base away.

Per the germline V gene, SGHRS is the CDR1 and YFSETQ is the CDR2. The CDR3, cysteine through phenylalanine, is 13 amino acids long. Just CDR3 DNA is preserved here, 39 bases in frame from base 1. V ends up 3 bases short and J 5 bases short, with an unmatched junction base count of 3. The full study reports these points: Early after transplant, peak levels of circulating GvH clones were associated with declines in HvG clones. Conclusions were limited by the relatively low number and heterogeneity of intestinal transplant patients. Patients with donor T cell macrochimerism had high GvH to HvG T cell clonal ratios in their allografts. GvH clones turned up in recipient bone marrow, with some appearing earlier in ileal mucosa or blood, a pattern consistent with an intestinal mucosal origin.

The receptor was isolated from a human donor who received an intestinal transplant. Recombination linked TRBV5-1 to TRBJ2-7, and 9 junction bases match TRBD1. The sample in question was unstimulated CD8+ T cells sorted from spleen or lymph node cells, obtained before intestinal transplant. In nucleotide form, the sequence is TGCGCCAGCAGCTCCGGACAGGGGAACGAGCAGTACTTC. This codes for CASSSGQGNEQYF.